This T cell receptor (beta chain) came from a study of blood T cell repertoires in COVID-19. Sequenced by immunoSEQ multiplex PCR; TCRdb stores in-frame clones only, minus some. This sample has over 200,000 clones, with roughly 80% found just once. The CDR3 consists of 14 residues. Germline CDR1 reads SEHNR; CDR2 reads FQNEAQ (reference sequence). V trimming: 5 bases; J trimming: 5 bases; junction bases outside the gene matches: 4. The source is a woman older than 75 with acute or convalescent COVID-19. V is TRBV7-9 and J is TRBJ1-5; 9 bases map to TRBD1. Sample: peripheral blood. The CDR3 nucleotides read TGTGCCAGCAGCACCGGGACAGGGTATCAGCCCCAGCATTTT. It translates to CASSTGTGYQPQHF.